One sample yielded the 22 T cell receptor beta chains listed below, sequenced in a study of early T cells in non-severe SARS-CoV-2 infection. TCRdb re-derived calls from the 5' RACE reads in MiXCR, one entry per CDR3 protein. The table includes roughly 51,000 distinct CDR3 sequences, 6% to 7% detected once. Material for sequencing was whole blood. These receptors all come from an adult who was a healthcare worker with PCR-confirmed SARS-CoV-2 infection or an uninfected control (not recorded which).

A few counts support this clonotype. The J gene is TRBJ1-1, the V gene TRBV7-6, with TRBD1 matching 8 bases. V dropped 5 bases and J dropped 0; count of bases not matched to a gene: 5. This CDR3 spans 15 amino acids. Per the germline V gene, CDR1 is SGHVS and CDR2 is FNYEAQ. As DNA, the CDR3 is TGTGCCAGCAGCACTAGGACAGGGTTGAACACTGAAGCTTTCTTT. Its protein is CASSTRTGLNTEAFF.

Ten or more counts support this clonotype. J is TRBJ2-7 and V is TRBV5-4; D is uncertain. The germline V and J ends were trimmed by 4 bases and 7 bases, with 12 bases remaining between them. The CDR3 sequence is 12 residues long. CDR1 and CDR2 (germline): SGHNT, YYREEE (reference sequence). In DNA form, the CDR3 reads TGTGCCAGCAGCCCTGCCCTAGGTGAGCAGTACTTC. Residues: CASSPALGEQYF. The full variable domain, its missing parts supplied by reference TRBV5-4 and TRBJ2-7, is ETGVTQSPTHLIKTRGQQVTLRCSSQSGHNTVSWYQQALGQGPQFIFQYYREEENGRGNFPPRFSGLQFPNYSSELNVNALELDDSALYLCASSPALGEQYFGPGTRLTVT.

This clonotype was counted a few times. This chain uses TRBV19 with TRBJ1-5; TRBD1 might be the D (6 bases). CDR1 is LNHDA, CDR2 SQIVND, per germline (reference sequence). The ends were cut back, 5 bases at V and 2 bases at J, with 16 bases in the middle. The CDR3 contains 16 residues. CDR3 protein: CASSGHGGAGNQPQHF. The CDR3 DNA is TGTGCCAGTAGTGGTCACGGGGGCGCGGGCAATCAGCCCCAGCATTTT.

This clonotype was detected ten times or more. The chain is built from TRBV6-6 and TRBJ1-1; no reliable D call. The CDR3 is made up of 12 amino acids. V lost 2 bases and J lost 5, with 6 bases in between. Germline lookup yields CDR1 MNHNY and CDR2 SVGAGI (reference sequence). The CDR3 reads CASSYVWTEAFF. In nucleotides, the CDR3 is TGTGCCAGCAGTTACGTTTGGACTGAAGCTTTCTTT.

This clonotype is medium-sized. The chain has TRBV7-6 and TRBJ1-1; D might be TRBD1 (6 bases). The germline V gene has CDR1 SGHVS and CDR2 FNYEAQ. The CDR3 totals 18 residues. Trimming removed 2 bases at V and 0 bases at J, with 19 bases between. In DNA, the CDR3 is TGTGCCAGCAGCTTATCCTCCGGAGGTCAGGGGATGAACACTGAAGCTTTCTTT. Its protein product is CASSLSSGGQGMNTEAFF.

This clonotype was recorded a few times. The CDR3 nucleotides read TGTGCCAGCAGTCGGCGGGGGGCCGGTGGTACAGATACGCAGTATTTT. Its protein is CASSRRGAGGTDTQYF. V usage is TRBV12-3 or TRBV12-4 and J usage is TRBJ2-3, with 8 bases aligning to TRBD2. The CDR3 runs to 16 residues. V shed 5 bases, J shed 3 bases, and the junction held 10 bases outside the gene matches.

This clonotype has a count of ten or more. The chain recombines TRBV4-3 with TRBJ1-2; 12 bases fit TRBD1. The CDR3 spans 17 residues. V lost 2 bases to trimming and J lost 4 bases; unmatched junction nucleotides: 8. Germline-derived CDR1 and CDR2 are LGHNA and YSLEER. CDR3 region: CASSQTGTGGFSYGYTF. CDR3 in DNA: TGCGCCAGCAGCCAAACCGGGACAGGGGGCTTTAGCTATGGCTACACCTTC.

This clonotype has just a few counts. The chain carries TRBV6-1 and TRBJ2-3, with unresolved D. The length of the CDR3 is 15 residues. CDR1 is MNHNS and CDR2 is SASEGT in the germline V gene. V dropped 2 bases and J dropped 1 base, with 10 bases sitting between them. The CDR3 DNA follows: TGTGCCAGCAGTGAATTTTCCGAGGGCACAGATACGCAGTATTTT. It translates to CASSEFSEGTDTQYF.

The rearrangement links TRBV6-5 to TRBJ2-7; the D is unclear. The ends were cut back, 5 bases at V and 9 bases at J, with 11 bases in the middle. Germline V gene lookup returns CDR1 MNHEY and CDR2 SVGAGI. The CDR3 runs to 11 residues. DNA for the CDR3: TGTGCCAGCAGTACCGAATATCGGCAGTACTTC. Its translation is CASSTEYRQYF.

This clonotype was counted many times. V and J are TRBV6-1 and TRBJ1-6; D possibly corresponds to TRBD1 (6 bases). In germline, CDR1 is MNHNS, CDR2 SASEGT. Trimming pared 8 bases from V and 7 bases from J, leaving 12 bases between. This CDR3 has 13 residues. The CDR3 spells CASRAGQNSPLHF. Written as DNA, the CDR3 is TGTGCCAGCCGGGCGGGACAAAATTCACCCCTCCACTTT.

This clonotype has a handful of counts. The rearrangement links TRBV11-2 to TRBJ2-1, with 7 bases aligning to TRBD1. Germline trimming cut 1 base from V and 5 bases from J; bases unmatched to any gene: 5. This CDR3 is 15 amino acids long. The V gene's germline CDR1 is SGHAT and CDR2 FQNNGV. The DNA of the CDR3 is TGTGCCAGCAGCTTAGTACAGGGGATGAACAATGAGCAGTTCTTC. It yields the protein CASSLVQGMNNEQFF.

There are many counts of this clonotype. The V call is TRBV7-9, the J call TRBJ1-6; D call uncertain. The CDR3 runs to 12 residues. Trimming shortened V by 5 bases and J by 10 bases, and 9 bases separated the two germline ends. Germline loops: CDR1 SEHNR, CDR2 FQNEAQ (reference sequence). CDR3 in amino acids: CASSTSLSPLHF. CDR3 sequence (DNA): TGTGCCAGCAGCACCAGCCTCTCACCCCTCCACTTT.

This clonotype was detected ten times or more. The V gene is TRBV3-1, the J gene TRBJ1-6; no clear D gene. Between the trimmed V and J ends, which lost 1 base and 5 bases, there was a span of 15 bases. Germline CDR1 LGHDT, CDR2 YNNKEL (reference sequence). The CDR3 extends over 17 amino acids. CDR3 bases: TGTGCCAGCAGCCAAGGCAATGCCGGATGGAATAATTCACCCCTCCACTTT. Its translation: CASSQGNAGWNNSPLHF.

The chain recombines TRBV6-5 with TRBJ1-1; D may be TRBD1 (6 bases). The CDR3 has 15 residues. Germline CDR1 reads MNHEY; CDR2 reads SVGAGI. V lost 6 bases and J lost 5, with 19 bases in between. DNA for the CDR3: TGTGCCAGCAGCCCACAGGCAGGGGACCAAACTGAAGCTTTCTTT. Translated: CASSPQAGDQTEAFF.

The chain recombines TRBV5-4 with TRBJ1-2; D is ambiguous. Per germline, CDR1 SGHNT and CDR2 YYREEE (reference sequence). V was cut by 2 bases and J by 0 bases, with 5 bases left in between. The CDR3 covers 13 residues. The CDR3 coding sequence is TGTGCCAGCAGCTTTTCAGCTAACTATGGCTACACCTTC. Protein product: CASSFSANYGYTF.

This clonotype showed up just a few times. J is TRBJ2-6 and V is TRBV5-4, with unresolved D. CDR1 is SGHNT, CDR2 YYREEE, per germline (reference sequence). V was shortened by 0 bases and J by 2 bases, with 3 bases between the two germline ends. CDR3 length: 14 residues. The CDR3 loop reads CASSLVAGANVLTF. In nucleotides, the CDR3 is TGTGCCAGCAGCTTGGTCGCTGGGGCCAACGTCCTGACTTTC.

This clonotype occurred a few times. The gene calls are TRBV10-3 and TRBJ1-5, with D hard to call. Germline loops: CDR1 ENHRY, CDR2 SYGVKD. Trimming removed 11 bases from V and 3 bases from J, with 11 bases in between. The CDR3 consists of 12 residues. Written as DNA, the CDR3 is TGTGCCCCGGGGAGGACCAATCAGCCCCAGCATTTT. Protein sequence: CAPGRTNQPQHF.

This clonotype came up many times. J is TRBJ2-1 and V is TRBV4-1; TRBD2 matches 7 bases. Germline lookup yields CDR1 MGHRA and CDR2 YSYEKL. CDR3 length: 14 amino acids. Losses at the gene ends were 5 bases for V and 6 bases for J; bases not matched to a gene: 7. CDR3 sequence: CASSSSPGGNEQFF. In DNA, the CDR3 is TGCGCCAGCAGCTCCTCTCCGGGAGGCAATGAGCAGTTCTTC.

On this clonotype itself: A single base separates this from a much larger clone, so it may be a read error. The CDR3 is CASSYGGYGYIF. Here the CDR3 DNA reads TGTGCCAGCAGTTACGGGGGCTATGGCTACATCTTC. The J gene is TRBJ1-2, the V gene TRBV6-5; maybe TRBD1 (6 bases). Germline loops: CDR1 MNHEY, CDR2 SVGAGI. CDR3 length equals 12 residues.

The genes are TRBV6-2 or TRBV6-3 and TRBJ2-6, with 7 positions matching TRBD1. The length of the CDR3 is 16 residues. The V gene end was trimmed by 6 bases and the J gene end by 2 bases; junction bases not matched to a gene: 7. Germline values: CDR1 MNHEY, CDR2 SVGEGT. The CDR3: CASSHSRGTGANVLTF. The CDR3 nucleotides are TGTGCCAGCAGCCACTCCAGGGGGACTGGGGCCAACGTCCTGACTTTC.

This clonotype has ten or more counts. The chain couples TRBV6-1 to TRBJ2-2; 11 positions match TRBD1. CDR3 length equals 14 residues. CDR1 and CDR2 (germline): MNHNS, SASEGT. Germline trimming cut 10 bases from V and 5 bases from J; bases unmatched to any gene: 6. The CDR3 nucleotides are TGTGCCACCCGGACAGGGGGCTTGACCGGGGAGCTGTTTTTT. Residues: CATRTGGLTGELFF.

The sample holds many counts of this clonotype. The CDR3 coding sequence is TGTGCCAGCAGCCCAAAATCGGGGGTGAGGGAGCAGTACTTC. It encodes CASSPKSGVREQYF. V usage is TRBV3-1 and J usage is TRBJ2-7; D may be TRBD2 (6 bases). Trimming shortened V by 4 bases and J by 7 bases, and 17 bases separated the two germline ends. The CDR3 covers 14 residues. Germline V gene sequence: CDR1 LGHDT, CDR2 YNNKEL (reference sequence).